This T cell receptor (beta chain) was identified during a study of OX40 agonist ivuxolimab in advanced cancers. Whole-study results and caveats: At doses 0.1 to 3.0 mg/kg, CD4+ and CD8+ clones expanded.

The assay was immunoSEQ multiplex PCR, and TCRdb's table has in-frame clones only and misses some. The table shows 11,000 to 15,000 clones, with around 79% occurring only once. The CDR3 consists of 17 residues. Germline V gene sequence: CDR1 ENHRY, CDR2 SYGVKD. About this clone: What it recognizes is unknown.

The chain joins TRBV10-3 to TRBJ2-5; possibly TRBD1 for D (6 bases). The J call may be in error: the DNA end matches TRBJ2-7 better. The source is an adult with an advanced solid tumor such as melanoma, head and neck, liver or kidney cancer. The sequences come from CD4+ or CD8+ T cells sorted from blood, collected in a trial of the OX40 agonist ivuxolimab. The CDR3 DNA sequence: TGTGCCATCAGTGCTATACCCCCGGTGACAGGTGACTACGAGCAGTACTTC. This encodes CAISAIPPVTGDYEQYF.